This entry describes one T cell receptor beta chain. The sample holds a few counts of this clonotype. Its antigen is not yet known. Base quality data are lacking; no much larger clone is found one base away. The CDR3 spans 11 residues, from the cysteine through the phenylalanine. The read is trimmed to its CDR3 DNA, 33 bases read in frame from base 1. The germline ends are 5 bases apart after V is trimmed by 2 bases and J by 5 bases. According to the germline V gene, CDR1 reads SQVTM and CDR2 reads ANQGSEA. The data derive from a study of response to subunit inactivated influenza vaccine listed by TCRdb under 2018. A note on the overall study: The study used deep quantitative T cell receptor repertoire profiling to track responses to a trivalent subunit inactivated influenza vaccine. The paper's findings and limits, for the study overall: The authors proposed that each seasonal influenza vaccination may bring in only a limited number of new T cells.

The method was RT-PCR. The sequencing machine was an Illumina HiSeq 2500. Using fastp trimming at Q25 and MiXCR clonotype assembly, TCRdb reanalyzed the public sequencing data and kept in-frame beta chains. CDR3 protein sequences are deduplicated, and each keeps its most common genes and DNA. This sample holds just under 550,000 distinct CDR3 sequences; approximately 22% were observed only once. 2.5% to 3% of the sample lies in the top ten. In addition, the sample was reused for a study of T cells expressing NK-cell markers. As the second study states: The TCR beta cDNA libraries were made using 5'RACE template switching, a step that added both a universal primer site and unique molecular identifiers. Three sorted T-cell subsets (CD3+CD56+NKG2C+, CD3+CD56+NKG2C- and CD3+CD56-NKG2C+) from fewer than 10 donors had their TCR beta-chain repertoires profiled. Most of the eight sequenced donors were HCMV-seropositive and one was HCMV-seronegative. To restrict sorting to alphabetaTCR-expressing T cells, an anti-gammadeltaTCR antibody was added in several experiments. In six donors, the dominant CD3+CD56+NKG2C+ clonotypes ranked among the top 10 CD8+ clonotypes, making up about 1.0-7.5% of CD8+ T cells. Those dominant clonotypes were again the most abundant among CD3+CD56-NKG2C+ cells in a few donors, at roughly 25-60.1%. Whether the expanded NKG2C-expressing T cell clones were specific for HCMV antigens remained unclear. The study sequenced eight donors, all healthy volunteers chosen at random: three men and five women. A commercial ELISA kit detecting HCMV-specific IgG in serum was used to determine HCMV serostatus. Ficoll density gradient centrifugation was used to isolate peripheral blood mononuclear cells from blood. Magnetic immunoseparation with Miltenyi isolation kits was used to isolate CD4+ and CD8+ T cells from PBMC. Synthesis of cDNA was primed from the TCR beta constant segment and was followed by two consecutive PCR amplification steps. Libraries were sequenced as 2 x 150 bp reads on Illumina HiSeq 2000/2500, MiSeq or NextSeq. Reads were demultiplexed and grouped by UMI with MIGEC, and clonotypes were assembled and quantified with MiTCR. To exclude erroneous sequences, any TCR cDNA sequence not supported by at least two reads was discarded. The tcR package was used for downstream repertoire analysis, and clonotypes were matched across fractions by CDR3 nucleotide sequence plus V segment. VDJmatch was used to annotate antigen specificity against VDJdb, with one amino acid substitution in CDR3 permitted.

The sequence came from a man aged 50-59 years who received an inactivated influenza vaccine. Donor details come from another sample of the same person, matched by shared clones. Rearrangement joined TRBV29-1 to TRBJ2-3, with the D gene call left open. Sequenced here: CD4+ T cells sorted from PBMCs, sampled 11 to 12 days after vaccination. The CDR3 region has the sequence CSVEIGDTQYF. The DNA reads TGCAGCGTTGAAATCGGAGATACGCAGTATTTT.